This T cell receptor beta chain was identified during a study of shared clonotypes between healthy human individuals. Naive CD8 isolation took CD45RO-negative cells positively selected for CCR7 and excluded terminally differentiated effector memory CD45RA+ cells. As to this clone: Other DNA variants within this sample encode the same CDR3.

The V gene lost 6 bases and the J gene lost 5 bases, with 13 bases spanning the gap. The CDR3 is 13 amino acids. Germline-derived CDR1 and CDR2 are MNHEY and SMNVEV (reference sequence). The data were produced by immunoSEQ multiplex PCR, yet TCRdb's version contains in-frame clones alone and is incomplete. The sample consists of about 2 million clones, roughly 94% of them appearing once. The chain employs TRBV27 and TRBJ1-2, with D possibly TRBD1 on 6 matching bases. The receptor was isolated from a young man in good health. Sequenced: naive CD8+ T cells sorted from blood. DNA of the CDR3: TGTGCCAGCAGCCCCGGGACAACATATGGCTACACCTTC. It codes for CASSPGTTYGYTF.